These T cell receptor beta chains were read from a single sample in a study of cytotoxic CD8 clonotypes in ibrutinib-treated CLL. Method: immunoSEQ multiplex PCR; TCRdb's copy keeps in-frame clones and lacks some. The sample shows some 46,000 clones, approximately 69% of them seen only once. Sequences were derived from PBMCs, sampled after 12 months of ibrutinib treatment. Receptors originate from a human donor with chronic lymphocytic leukemia. The CDR3 runs from the conserved cysteine through the conserved F or W. The D gene is left open where the match is weak. Clone size is not always given. Where it is, it says once, few, many or a class for expanded clones.

d_call,j_call,v_call,clone_size,cdr3_nt,cdr3_aa
.,TRBJ2-7,TRBV7-9,.,TGTGCCAGCCGCGGGACCTACGAGCAGTACTTC,CASRGTYEQYF
.,TRBJ1-5,TRBV7-9,.,TGTGCCAGCAGCTCGACTTTGGGGTCCAATCAGCCCCAGCATTTT,CASSSTLGSNQPQHF
.,TRBJ2-7,TRBV5-1,.,TGCGCCAGCAGCTTGGGGTTCTCGGTCTACGAGCAGTACTTC,CASSLGFSVYEQYF
.,TRBJ1-5,TRBV28,.,TGTGCCAGCAGTTTAGGGCAGTTTAGCAATCAGCCCCAGCATTTT,CASSLGQFSNQPQHF
TRBD1,TRBJ1-5,TRBV19,.,TGTGCCAGTAGACCGACAGGGGTTAGCAATCAGCCCCAGCATTTT,CASRPTGVSNQPQHF
.,TRBJ2-1,TRBV5-6,.,TGTGCCAGCAGCTTGGAACCAGGGGTGCCCTACAATGAGCAGTTCTTC,CASSLEPGVPYNEQFF
TRBD2,TRBJ2-7,TRBV7-2,.,TGTGCCAGCAGCATGGGACTAGCGGGGGTAGAGCAGTACTTC,CASSMGLAGVEQYF
.,TRBJ1-1,TRBV5-5,.,TGTGCCAGCAGCTTTTCGGATGACACTGAAGCTTTCTTT,CASSFSDDTEAFF
.,TRBJ2-5,TRBV6-5,.,TGTGCCAGCAGGCAGCTAAGCGGGTACCAAGAGACCCAGTACTTC,CASRQLSGYQETQYF
TRBD2,TRBJ2-1,TRBV27,.,TGTGCCAGCACTCTAGCGGGGGGGCCCTACAATGAGCAGTTCTTC,CASTLAGGPYNEQFF
.,TRBJ2-7,TRBV27,once,TGTGCCAGCAGTTTACCTGGCAGCACCTACGAGCAGTACTTC,CASSLPGSTYEQYF